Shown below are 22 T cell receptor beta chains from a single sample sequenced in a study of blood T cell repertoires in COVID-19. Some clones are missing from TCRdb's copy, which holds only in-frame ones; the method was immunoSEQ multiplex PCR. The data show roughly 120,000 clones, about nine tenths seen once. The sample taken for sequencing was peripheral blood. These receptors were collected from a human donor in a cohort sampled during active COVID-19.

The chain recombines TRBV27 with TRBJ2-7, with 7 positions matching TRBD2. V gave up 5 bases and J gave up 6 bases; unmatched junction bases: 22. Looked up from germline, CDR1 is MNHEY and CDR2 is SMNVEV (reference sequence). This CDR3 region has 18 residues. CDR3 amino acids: CASSPNLLWEGPLSEQYF. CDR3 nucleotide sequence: TGTGCCAGCAGTCCCAACTTACTTTGGGAGGGCCCTTTAAGCGAGCAGTACTTC.

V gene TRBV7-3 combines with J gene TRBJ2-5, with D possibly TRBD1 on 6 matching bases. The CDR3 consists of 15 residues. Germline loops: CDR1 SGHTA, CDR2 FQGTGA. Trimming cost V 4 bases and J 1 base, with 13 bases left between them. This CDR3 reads CASSSGVLGQETQYF. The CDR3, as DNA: TGTGCCAGCAGCTCAGGGGTCCTTGGCCAAGAGACCCAGTACTTC.

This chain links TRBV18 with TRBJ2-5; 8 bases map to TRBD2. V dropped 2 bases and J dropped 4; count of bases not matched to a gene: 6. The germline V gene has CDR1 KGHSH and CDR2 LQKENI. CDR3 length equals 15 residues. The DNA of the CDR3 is TGTGCCAGCTCACCAACGGGGGGGCAATTAGAGACCCAGTACTTC. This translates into CASSPTGGQLETQYF. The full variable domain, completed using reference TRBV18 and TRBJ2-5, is NAGVMQNPRHLVRRRGQEARLRCSPMKGHSHVYWYRQLPEEGLKFMVYLQKENIIDESGMPKERFSAEFPKEGPSILRIQQVVRGDSAAYFCASSPTGGQLETQYFGPGTRLLVL.

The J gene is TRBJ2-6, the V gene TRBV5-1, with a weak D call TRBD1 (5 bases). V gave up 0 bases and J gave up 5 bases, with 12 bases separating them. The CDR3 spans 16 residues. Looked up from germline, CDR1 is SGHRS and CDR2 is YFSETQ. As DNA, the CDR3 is TGCGCCAGCAGCTTGGGACAGTCTCTCTGGGCCAACGTCCTGACTTTC. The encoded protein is CASSLGQSLWANVLTF.

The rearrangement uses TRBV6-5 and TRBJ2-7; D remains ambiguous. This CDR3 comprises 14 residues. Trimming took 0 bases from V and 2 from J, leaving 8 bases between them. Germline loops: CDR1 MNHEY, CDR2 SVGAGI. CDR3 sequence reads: CASSYSSETYEQYF. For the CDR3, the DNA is TGTGCCAGCAGTTACTCTTCGGAGACCTACGAGCAGTACTTC.

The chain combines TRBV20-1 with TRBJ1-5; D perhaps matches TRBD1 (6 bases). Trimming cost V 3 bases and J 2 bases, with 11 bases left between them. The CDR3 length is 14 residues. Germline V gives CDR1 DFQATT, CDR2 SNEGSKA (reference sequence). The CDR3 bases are TGCAGTGCTAGTGGGGGGCTGGGCAATCAGCCCCAGCATTTT. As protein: CSASGGLGNQPQHF.

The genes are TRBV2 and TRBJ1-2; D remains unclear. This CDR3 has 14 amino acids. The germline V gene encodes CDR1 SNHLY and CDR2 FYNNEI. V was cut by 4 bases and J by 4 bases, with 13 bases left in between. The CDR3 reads CASSVEGLVYGYTF. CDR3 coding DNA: TGTGCCAGCAGTGTGGAGGGTTTAGTCTATGGCTACACCTTC. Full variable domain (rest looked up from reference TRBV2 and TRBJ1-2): EPEVTQTPSHQVTQMGQEVILRCVPISNHLYFYWYRQILGQKVEFLVSFYNNEISEKSEIFDDQFSVERPDGSNFTLKIRSTKLEDSAMYFCASSVEGLVYGYTFGSGTRLTVV.

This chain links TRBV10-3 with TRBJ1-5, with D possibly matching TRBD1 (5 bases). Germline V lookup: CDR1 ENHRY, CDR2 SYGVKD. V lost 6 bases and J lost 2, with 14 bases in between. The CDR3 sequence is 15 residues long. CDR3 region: CAIRQGGGGNQPQHF. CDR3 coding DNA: TGTGCCATCAGGCAGGGTGGTGGTGGCAATCAGCCCCAGCATTTT.

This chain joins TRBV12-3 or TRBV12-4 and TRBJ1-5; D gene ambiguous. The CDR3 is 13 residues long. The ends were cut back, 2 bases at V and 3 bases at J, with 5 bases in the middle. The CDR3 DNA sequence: TGTGCCAGCAGTTTAAGCCCCAATCAGCCCCAGCATTTT. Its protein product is CASSLSPNQPQHF.

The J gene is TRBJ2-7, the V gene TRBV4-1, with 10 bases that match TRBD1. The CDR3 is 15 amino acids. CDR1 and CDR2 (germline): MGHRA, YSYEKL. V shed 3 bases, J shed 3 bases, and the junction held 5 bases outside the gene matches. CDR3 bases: TGCGCCAGCAGCCAGACAGGGGGCGATCTCTACGAGCAGTACTTC. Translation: CASSQTGGDLYEQYF.

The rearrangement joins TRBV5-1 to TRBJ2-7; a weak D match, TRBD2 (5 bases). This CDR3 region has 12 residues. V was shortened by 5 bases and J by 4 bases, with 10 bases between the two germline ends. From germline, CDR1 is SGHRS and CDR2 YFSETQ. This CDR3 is CASSKGVYEQYF. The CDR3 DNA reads TGCGCCAGCAGTAAGGGAGTTTACGAGCAGTACTTC.

The CDR3 DNA reads TGTGCCAGTAGTATAGGAACAGGGCCAACCTACGAGCAGTACTTC. It translates to CASSIGTGPTYEQYF. The V and J genes are TRBV19 and TRBJ2-7, with D perhaps matching TRBD1 (6 bases). The V gene lost 1 base and the J gene lost 2 bases, with 12 bases spanning the gap. The CDR3 spans 15 residues. CDR1 LNHDA and CDR2 SQIVND come from the germline V gene (reference sequence).

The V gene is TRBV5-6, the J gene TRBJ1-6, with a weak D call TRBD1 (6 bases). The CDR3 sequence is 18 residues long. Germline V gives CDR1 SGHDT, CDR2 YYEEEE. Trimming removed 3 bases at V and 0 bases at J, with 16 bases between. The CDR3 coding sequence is TGTGCCAGCAGCTCAACAGGGTACTTAAGCTCCTATAATTCACCCCTCCACTTT. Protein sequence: CASSSTGYLSSYNSPLHF. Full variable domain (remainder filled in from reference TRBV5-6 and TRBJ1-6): DAGVTQSPTHLIKTRGQQVTLRCSPKSGHDTVSWYQQALGQGPQFIFQYYEEEERQRGNFPDRFSGHQFPNYSSELNVNALLLGDSALYLCASSSTGYLSSYNSPLHFGNGTRLTVT.

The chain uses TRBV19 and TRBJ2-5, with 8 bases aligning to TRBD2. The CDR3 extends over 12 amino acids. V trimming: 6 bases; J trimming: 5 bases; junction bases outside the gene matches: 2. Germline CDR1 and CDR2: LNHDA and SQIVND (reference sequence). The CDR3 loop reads CASSPGGETQYF. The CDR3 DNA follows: TGTGCCAGTAGCCCGGGAGGGGAGACCCAGTACTTC.

The DNA of the CDR3 is TGTGCCAGCAGGGGCGGAGGGAGGGTGGACACTGAAGCTTTCTTT. Its translation is CASRGGGRVDTEAFF. This chain uses TRBV5-5 with TRBJ1-1; D ambiguous. CDR1 SGHKS and CDR2 YYEKEE come from the germline V gene (reference sequence). Trimming shortened V by 5 bases and J by 3 bases, and 17 bases separated the two germline ends. The CDR3 covers 15 residues.

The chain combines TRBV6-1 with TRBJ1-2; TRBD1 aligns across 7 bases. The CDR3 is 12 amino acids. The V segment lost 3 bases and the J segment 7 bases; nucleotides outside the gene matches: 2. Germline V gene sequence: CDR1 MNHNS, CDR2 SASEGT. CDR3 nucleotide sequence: TGTGCCAGCAGTGATAACAGGGGTGGCTACACCTTC. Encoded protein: CASSDNRGGYTF.

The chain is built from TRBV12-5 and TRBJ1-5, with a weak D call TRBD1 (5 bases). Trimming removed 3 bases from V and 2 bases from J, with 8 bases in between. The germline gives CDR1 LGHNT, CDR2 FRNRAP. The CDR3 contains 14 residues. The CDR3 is CASGFIQGNQPQHF. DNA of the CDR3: TGTGCTAGTGGTTTCATACAGGGCAATCAGCCCCAGCATTTT.

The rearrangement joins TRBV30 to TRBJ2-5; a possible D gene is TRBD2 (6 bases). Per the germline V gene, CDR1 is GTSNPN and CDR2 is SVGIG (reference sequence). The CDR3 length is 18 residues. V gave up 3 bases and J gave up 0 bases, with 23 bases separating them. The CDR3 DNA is TGTGCCTGGAGCGTGCGGGGACGCCGCTTTAAGGACCAAGAGACCCAGTACTTC. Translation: CAWSVRGRRFKDQETQYF.

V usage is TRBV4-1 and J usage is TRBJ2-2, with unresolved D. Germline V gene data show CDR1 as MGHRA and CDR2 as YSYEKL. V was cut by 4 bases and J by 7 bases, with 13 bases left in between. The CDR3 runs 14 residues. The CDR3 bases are TGCGCCAGCAGCCTCCGGTGGAGAGGCGGGGAGCTGTTTTTT. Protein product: CASSLRWRGGELFF.

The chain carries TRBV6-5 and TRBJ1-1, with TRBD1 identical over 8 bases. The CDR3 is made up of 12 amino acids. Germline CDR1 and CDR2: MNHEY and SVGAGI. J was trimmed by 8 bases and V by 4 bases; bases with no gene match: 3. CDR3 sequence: CASSLGQGEAFF. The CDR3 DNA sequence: TGTGCCAGCAGTTTAGGACAGGGCGAAGCTTTCTTT.

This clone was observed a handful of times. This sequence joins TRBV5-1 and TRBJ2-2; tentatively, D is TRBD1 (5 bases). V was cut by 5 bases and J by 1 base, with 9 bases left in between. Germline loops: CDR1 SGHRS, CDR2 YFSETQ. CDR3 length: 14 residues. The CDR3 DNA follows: TGCGCCAGCAGTTCCACAGGGAACACCGGGGAGCTGTTTTTT. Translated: CASSSTGNTGELFF.

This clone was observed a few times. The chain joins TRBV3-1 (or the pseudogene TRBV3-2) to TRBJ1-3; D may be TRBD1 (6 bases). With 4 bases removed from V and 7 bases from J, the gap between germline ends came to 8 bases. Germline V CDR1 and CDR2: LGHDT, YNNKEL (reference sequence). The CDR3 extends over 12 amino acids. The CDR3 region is CASSPTGNTIYF. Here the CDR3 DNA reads TGTGCCAGCAGCCCGACAGGTAACACCATATATTTT.